This passage covers 17 T cell receptor beta chains from one sample sequenced in a study of blood T cell repertoires in COVID-19. Method: immunoSEQ multiplex PCR; TCRdb's copy keeps in-frame clones and lacks some. The sample consists of approximately 11,000 clones, about two thirds of them appearing once. The sample comprised peripheral blood. The receptors come from a man aged 55 to 70 with COVID-19, enrolled during active disease.

This rearrangement joins TRBV2 to TRBJ2-7; 7 nucleotides agree with TRBD1. Trimming cost V 4 bases and J 2 bases; bases outside gene matches: 5. Germline V gene data show CDR1 as SNHLY and CDR2 as FYNNEI. The CDR3 has 14 residues. The DNA for the CDR3 is TGTGCCAGCAGTGGTATCGGGACAGCCTACGAGCAGTACTTC. Its protein product is CASSGIGTAYEQYF.

This clone was seen just once. This chain links TRBV7-9 with TRBJ2-7; 8 bases fit TRBD1. Germline trimming cut 5 bases from V and 4 bases from J; bases unmatched to any gene: 4. The V gene's germline CDR1 is SEHNR and CDR2 FQNEAQ (reference sequence). The CDR3 has 13 residues. The CDR3 loop is CASSARDRYEQYF. CDR3 DNA sequence: TGTGCCAGCAGCGCCCGGGACAGGTACGAGCAGTACTTC.

This chain uses TRBV19 with TRBJ1-4, with 9 nucleotides matching TRBD1. The germline V gene has CDR1 LNHDA and CDR2 SQIVND (reference sequence). The CDR3 contains 21 residues. The junction had 15 bases not matched to a gene; V was cut back by 1 base and J by 0 bases. CDR3 nucleotides: TGTGCCAGTAGTATAGCCCTCCCCTGGACAGGGGAGTCTGCAACTAATGAAAAACTGTTTTTT. This translates into CASSIALPWTGESATNEKLFF.

This clone has just a few counts. J is TRBJ2-2 and V is TRBV29-1; tentatively, D is TRBD2 (7 bases). Trimming cost V 4 bases and J 0 bases, with 15 bases left between them. This CDR3 is built from 16 residues. The germline V gene encodes CDR1 SQVTM and CDR2 ANQGSEA. DNA of the CDR3: TGCAGCGTTGGGGGGGGCGGCCCCTCGAACACCGGGGAGCTGTTTTTT. Protein sequence: CSVGGGGPSNTGELFF.

The V gene is TRBV13, the J gene TRBJ1-5; D may be TRBD1 (5 bases). V lost 0 bases and J 8 bases, leaving 11 bases between the germline ends. The CDR3 contains 14 residues. Germline CDR1 reads PRHDT; CDR2 reads FYEKMQ (reference sequence). The CDR3 region is CASSLGTGFEPQHF. CDR3 nucleotide sequence: TGTGCCAGCAGCTTAGGAACAGGCTTTGAGCCCCAGCATTTT.

CDR3 in DNA: TGCGCCAGCAGCCCAAATCTAGGAGGCGCGAGCTATGGCTACACCTTC. Encoded protein: CASSPNLGGASYGYTF. The chain uses TRBV5-1 and TRBJ1-2, with D unresolved. This CDR3 spans 16 amino acids. V was cut by 4 bases and J by 4 bases, with 20 bases left in between. CDR1 and CDR2 (germline): SGHRS, YFSETQ.

V usage is TRBV7-2 and J usage is TRBJ2-3, with D tentatively TRBD2 (5 bases). This CDR3 region has 15 residues. Trimming stripped 4 bases from V and 9 bases from J, with 20 bases between. Germline assignment: CDR1 SGHTA and CDR2 FQGNSA. The CDR3 DNA follows: TGTGCCAGCAGCTCCCTCTGGGTGGCCCCGGGGACGCAGTATTTT. Translated, it gives CASSSLWVAPGTQYF.

The chain recombines TRBV21-1 with TRBJ2-1; the D call TRBD1 from the table was never checked on the DNA. TRBV21-1 is noted as a pseudogene. This CDR3 has 15 residues. The CDR3 protein is CASSKADRSYNEQFF. Here the CDR3 DNA reads TGTGCCAGCAGCAAAGCGGACAGATCCTACAATGAGCAGTTCTTC.

V and J are TRBV19 and TRBJ2-7, with no clear D. The CDR3 length is 15 residues. Deletions cut 7 bases from V and 1 base from J, with 17 bases between. Germline V CDR1 and CDR2: LNHDA, SQIVND (reference sequence). The DNA of the CDR3 is TGTGCCAGTACCCCGACTGGCTCTGGGTCCTACGAGCAGTACTTC. Translating gives CASTPTGSGSYEQYF.

The chain links TRBV13 to TRBJ2-5; 8 bases agree with TRBD2. V was clipped by 5 bases and J by 5 bases; unmatched bases: 13. This CDR3 has 16 amino acids. Germline assignment: CDR1 PRHDT and CDR2 FYEKMQ (reference sequence). CDR3 DNA sequence: TGTGCCAGCAGCCCCCTCTTCCGGGGGGGCGAGGAGACCCAGTACTTC. It is translated as CASSPLFRGGEETQYF.

This clone showed up just once. The chain combines TRBV5-6 with TRBJ1-4, with D tentatively TRBD1 (5 bases). V lost 4 bases, J lost 5 bases, and 21 bases lay in between. There are 17 residues in the CDR3. From germline, CDR1 is SGHDT and CDR2 YYEEEE. CDR3 in amino acids: CASSRVRILGANEKLFF. CDR3 sequence (DNA): TGTGCCAGCAGCCGGGTGCGGATCCTTGGGGCGAATGAAAAACTGTTTTTT.

This chain connects TRBV7-6 to TRBJ2-1, with a tentative D call TRBD2 (6 bases). There are 15 residues in the CDR3. Germline V gives CDR1 SGHVS, CDR2 FNYEAQ. V lost 3 bases and J 7 bases, leaving 16 bases between the germline ends. DNA of the CDR3: TGTGCCAGCAGCTTTCCGGGACTCGTAGGGAATGAGCAGTTCTTC. Translation: CASSFPGLVGNEQFF.

This chain links TRBV29-1 with TRBJ1-4, with unresolved D. V was shortened by 3 bases and J by 10 bases, with 12 bases between the two germline ends. CDR1 is SQVTM, CDR2 ANQGSEA, per germline. The CDR3 extends over 12 amino acids. The CDR3 DNA sequence: TGCAGCGTTGACCGGATTGGAGGAAAACTGTTTTTT. Its translation is CSVDRIGGKLFF.

The chain is built from TRBV5-1 and TRBJ2-3; TRBD2 matches at 14 bases. Germline V lookup: CDR1 SGHRS, CDR2 YFSETQ. This CDR3 is built from 16 residues. V dropped 4 bases and J dropped 2; count of bases not matched to a gene: 3. The CDR3 reads CASSQGLAGVTDTQYF. The CDR3 DNA is TGCGCCAGCAGCCAGGGACTAGCGGGGGTCACAGATACGCAGTATTTT. Filled out from reference TRBV5-1 and TRBJ2-3, the complete variable domain reads KAGVTQTPRYLIKTRGQQVTLSCSPISGHRSVSWYQQTPGQGLQFLFEYFSETQRNKGNFPGRFSGRQFSNSRSEMNVSTLELGDSALYLCASSQGLAGVTDTQYFGPGTRLTVL.

This clone was recorded once. The chain employs TRBV4-3 and TRBJ1-6; 8 bases fit TRBD1. This CDR3 comprises 20 residues. CDR1 is LGHNA, CDR2 YSLEER, per germline. The ends lost 4 bases at V and 1 base at J; junction bases unmatched: 15. The CDR3 loop is CASSRKRDRGGKSYNSPLHF. The DNA for the CDR3 is TGCGCCAGCAGCCGGAAACGCGACAGGGGTGGTAAGTCCTATAATTCACCCCTCCACTTT.

This clone was picked up one time. The chain has TRBV6-5 and TRBJ2-2; D is uncertain. V was cut by 7 bases and J by 0 bases, with 12 bases left in between. The germline CDR1 and CDR2 sequences are MNHEY and SVGAGI. CDR3 length: 15 residues. The CDR3 sequence is CASTVTPANTGELFF. The CDR3 DNA is TGTGCCAGCACCGTGACTCCGGCGAACACCGGGGAGCTGTTTTTT.

The gene calls are TRBV19 and TRBJ1-2; 7 nucleotides line up with TRBD1. The V gene's germline CDR1 is LNHDA and CDR2 SQIVND (reference sequence). The CDR3 extends over 11 amino acids. V gave up 2 bases and J gave up 13 bases; unmatched junction bases: 4. The CDR3: CASSIRDRSTF. The CDR3 bases are TGTGCCAGTAGTATAAGGGACAGAAGCACCTTC. Full variable domain (outside the CDR3, taken from reference TRBV19 and TRBJ1-2): DGGITQSPKYLFRKEGQNVTLSCEQNLNHDAMYWYRQDPGQGLRLIYYSQIVNDFQKGDIAEGYSVSREKKESFPLTVTSAQKNPTAFYLCASSIRDRSTFGSGTRLTVV.